What follows are 17 T cell receptor beta chains derived from one specimen sequenced in a study of blood T cell repertoires in COVID-19. Profiling relied on immunoSEQ multiplex PCR, and the TCRdb table lists in-frame clones only, not all of them. The sample carries 250,000 to 350,000 clones, roughly 90% recorded once. Input material: PBMCs or T cells enriched from blood (not recorded which). These receptors originate from a young woman who had recovered from COVID-19.

The chain joins TRBV7-2 to TRBJ1-2; no definite D call. From germline, CDR1 is SGHTA and CDR2 FQGNSA. The CDR3 has 15 residues. V lost 7 bases, J lost 4 bases, and 19 bases lay in between. CDR3 DNA: TGTGCCAGCACCCTTGATTCGGCGGCGAGCTATGGCTACACCTTC. Amino acids: CASTLDSAASYGYTF.

The chain joins TRBV9 to TRBJ2-7, with TRBD2 matching over 7 bases. J lost 5 bases, V lost 3 bases, and 8 bases had no gene match. Germline CDR1 reads SGDLS; CDR2 reads YYNGEE. The CDR3 contains 14 residues. The CDR3 sequence is CASSAGGGIDEQYF. DNA for the CDR3: TGTGCCAGCAGCGCCGGCGGGGGTATCGACGAGCAGTACTTC.

The chain uses TRBV7-9 and TRBJ1-4, with D perhaps TRBD1 (5 bases). V was trimmed by 4 bases and J by 1 base, leaving 10 bases between them. Germline CDR1 reads SEHNR; CDR2 reads FQNEAQ (reference sequence). This CDR3 is built from 15 residues. The CDR3 DNA is TGTGCCAGCAGCTCTCCGGGGGGAACTAATGAAAAACTGTTTTTT. Its protein is CASSSPGGTNEKLFF.

V and J are TRBV19 and TRBJ2-2, with 7 bases aligning to TRBD1. This CDR3 region has 15 residues. The junction had 10 bases not matched to a gene; V was cut back by 6 bases and J by 6 bases. Germline CDR1 is LNHDA and CDR2 is SQIVND (reference sequence). This CDR3 is CASRDSYGQAGELFF. The CDR3 DNA reads TGTGCCAGTAGAGATTCTTACGGACAGGCCGGGGAGCTGTTTTTT.

The V gene is TRBV5-1, the J gene TRBJ1-4, with 10 bases fitting TRBD1. Trimming took 5 bases from V and 6 from J; bases not matched to a gene: 4. The germline gives CDR1 SGHRS, CDR2 YFSETQ. The CDR3 is 14 amino acids. CDR3 sequence reads: CASSSGTGDEKLFF. The CDR3 region has the DNA TGCGCCAGCAGTTCCGGGACAGGGGATGAAAAACTGTTTTTT.

The rearrangement links TRBV4-2 to TRBJ2-1; D is perhaps TRBD1 (6 bases). V was trimmed by 0 bases and J by 4 bases, leaving 10 bases between them. Germline lookup yields CDR1 LGHNA and CDR2 YNFKEQ. This CDR3 comprises 15 residues. CDR3 bases: TGTGCCAGCAGCCAAGATCCCGGACAGTACAATGAGCAGTTCTTC. It encodes CASSQDPGQYNEQFF.

V gene TRBV11-3 combines with J gene TRBJ2-1; the D is unclear. Trimming left V 4 bases short and J 11 bases short, with 12 bases between. Germline V gives CDR1 SGHNT, CDR2 YENEEA. The CDR3 sequence is 12 residues long. DNA for the CDR3: TGTGCCAGCAGCTCGATCGGGTTCCAGCAGTTCTTC. This encodes CASSSIGFQQFF.

This rearrangement joins TRBV5-1 to TRBJ1-1, with D hard to call. The CDR3 covers 13 residues. Per the germline V gene, CDR1 is SGHRS and CDR2 is YFSETQ. The V gene lost 3 bases and the J gene lost 1 base, with 7 bases spanning the gap. CDR3 DNA sequence: TGCGCCAGCAGCTCCGTTAAGAACACTGAAGCTTTCTTT. Its translation is CASSSVKNTEAFF.

This chain uses TRBV19 with TRBJ2-7; a weak D match, TRBD1 (5 bases). Trimming shortened V by 9 bases and J by 0 bases, and 15 bases separated the two germline ends. The germline V gene has CDR1 LNHDA and CDR2 SQIVND (reference sequence). The CDR3 contains 14 residues. The CDR3 sequence: CASALGRDSYEQYF. The DNA of the CDR3 is TGTGCCAGCGCCCTGGGCAGGGACTCCTACGAGCAGTACTTC. The variable domain in full, completed from reference TRBV19 and TRBJ2-7, reads DGGITQSPKYLFRKEGQNVTLSCEQNLNHDAMYWYRQDPGQGLRLIYYSQIVNDFQKGDIAEGYSVSREKKESFPLTVTSAQKNPTAFYLCASALGRDSYEQYFGPGTRLTVT.

The CDR3 DNA reads TGTGCCAGCAGTTCCGGCCAGGGGAGCGGGAGGGCCTACAATGAGCAGTTCTTC. Protein: CASSSGQGSGRAYNEQFF. The chain recombines TRBV28 with TRBJ2-1, with 10 bases lining up with TRBD2. Per the germline V gene, CDR1 is MDHEN and CDR2 is SYDVKM. Trimming removed 4 bases from V and 2 bases from J; junction bases left unmatched: 11. The CDR3 loop spans 18 amino acids.

The gene calls are TRBV9 and TRBJ2-3, with TRBD2 matching over 7 bases. With V trimmed by 3 bases and J by 4 bases, 8 bases remained unmatched. Per germline, CDR1 SGDLS and CDR2 YYNGEE. The CDR3 sequence is 15 residues long. CDR3 in DNA: TGTGCCAGCAGCGCCTGGTCCCTAGCGGCAGATACGCAGTATTTT. Amino acid sequence: CASSAWSLAADTQYF.

This clone has only one observation. An end of the junction does not agree with germline; a read error may underlie this. The rearrangement links TRBV15 to TRBJ2-3; no definite D call. Germline-derived CDR1 and CDR2 are LNHNV and YYDKDF (reference sequence). This CDR3 is 14 amino acids long. The DNA for the CDR3 is TGTGCCACCAGCCGAGACGTTGGCACAGATACGCAGTATTTT. Its protein is CATSRDVGTDTQYF.

Comment on this clone: The sample carries other DNA sequences with the same CDR3. In nucleotides, the CDR3 is TGTGCCAGCAGCCAGGGCCGGGGCTACACCTTC. This codes for CASSQGRGYTF. The chain uses TRBV28 and TRBJ1-2, with D tentatively TRBD1 (5 bases). The CDR3 consists of 11 residues. CDR1 and CDR2 from the germline V gene are MDHEN and SYDVKM. The V gene lost 6 bases and the J gene lost 8 bases, with 10 bases spanning the gap.

A single count supports this clone. V usage is TRBV29-1 and J usage is TRBJ2-1; 10 positions match TRBD1. Losses at the gene ends were 7 bases for V and 7 bases for J; bases not matched to a gene: 7. Germline lookup yields CDR1 SQVTM and CDR2 ANQGSEA. The CDR3 spans 13 residues. The CDR3 DNA follows: TGCAGCGCCCAGACAGGGGGCGAAAATGAGCAGTTCTTC. This codes for CSAQTGGENEQFF.

This clone showed up just once. The genes are TRBV5-1 and TRBJ2-1, with D possibly TRBD1 on 5 matching bases. This CDR3 is built from 15 residues. Trimming stripped 4 bases from V and 5 bases from J, with 16 bases between. Per germline, CDR1 SGHRS and CDR2 YFSETQ. The CDR3 sequence is CASSLRTLLDNEQFF. The CDR3 bases are TGCGCCAGCAGCCTACGGACACTTCTTGACAATGAGCAGTTCTTC. The full variable domain, rest sourced from reference TRBV5-1 and TRBJ2-1, is KAGVTQTPRYLIKTRGQQVTLSCSPISGHRSVSWYQQTPGQGLQFLFEYFSETQRNKGNFPGRFSGRQFSNSRSEMNVSTLELGDSALYLCASSLRTLLDNEQFFGPGTRLTVL.

V gene TRBV27 combines with J gene TRBJ2-7; 8 bases are shared with TRBD2. Looked up from germline, CDR1 is MNHEY and CDR2 is SMNVEV (reference sequence). The CDR3 has 13 residues. V was clipped by 8 bases and J by 7 bases; unmatched bases: 10. The CDR3 reads CASRDGGAGEQYF. The CDR3 DNA is TGTGCCAGCCGGGACGGGGGGGCCGGGGAGCAGTACTTC.

This chain links TRBV28 with TRBJ1-5, with D possibly matching TRBD1 (5 bases). The V gene's germline CDR1 is MDHEN and CDR2 SYDVKM. V was shortened by 1 base and J by 6 bases, with 16 bases between the two germline ends. The length of the CDR3 is 16 residues. CDR3 sequence: CASSLFGRAGGQPQHF. The CDR3 nucleotides read TGTGCCAGCAGTTTATTCGGCAGGGCGGGGGGTCAGCCCCAGCATTTT.